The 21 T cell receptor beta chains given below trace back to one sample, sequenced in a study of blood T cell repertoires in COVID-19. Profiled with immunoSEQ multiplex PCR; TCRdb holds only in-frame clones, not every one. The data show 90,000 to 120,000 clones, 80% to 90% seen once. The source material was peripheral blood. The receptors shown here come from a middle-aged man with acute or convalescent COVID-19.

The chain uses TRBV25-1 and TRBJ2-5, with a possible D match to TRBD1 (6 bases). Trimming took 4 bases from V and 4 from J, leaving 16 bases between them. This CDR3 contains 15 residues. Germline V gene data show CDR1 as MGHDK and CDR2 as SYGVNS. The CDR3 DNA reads TGTGCCAGCAGTGGTACAGGGACGGCAGGAGAGACCCAGTACTTC. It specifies CASSGTGTAGETQYF.

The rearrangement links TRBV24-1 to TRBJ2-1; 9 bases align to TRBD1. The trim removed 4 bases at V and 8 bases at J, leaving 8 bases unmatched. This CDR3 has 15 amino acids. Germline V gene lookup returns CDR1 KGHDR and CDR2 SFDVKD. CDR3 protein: CATSEGQGEKDEQFF. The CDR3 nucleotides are TGTGCCACCAGTGAGGGACAGGGAGAGAAGGATGAGCAGTTCTTC.

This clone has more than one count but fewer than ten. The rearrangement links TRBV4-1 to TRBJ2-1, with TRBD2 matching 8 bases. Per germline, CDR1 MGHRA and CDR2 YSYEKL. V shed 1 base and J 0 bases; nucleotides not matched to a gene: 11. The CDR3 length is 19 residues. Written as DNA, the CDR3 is TGCGCCAGCAGCCAAGGGGCACTAGCGGAGGGAATCTCCTACAATGAGCAGTTCTTC. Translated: CASSQGALAEGISYNEQFF.

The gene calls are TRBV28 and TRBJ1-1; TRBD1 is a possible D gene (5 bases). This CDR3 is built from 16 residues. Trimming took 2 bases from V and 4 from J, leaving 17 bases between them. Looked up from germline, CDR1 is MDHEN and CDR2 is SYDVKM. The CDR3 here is CASSLPRGGGGTEAFF. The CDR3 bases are TGTGCCAGCAGTTTACCAAGGGGAGGCGGGGGCACTGAAGCTTTCTTT.

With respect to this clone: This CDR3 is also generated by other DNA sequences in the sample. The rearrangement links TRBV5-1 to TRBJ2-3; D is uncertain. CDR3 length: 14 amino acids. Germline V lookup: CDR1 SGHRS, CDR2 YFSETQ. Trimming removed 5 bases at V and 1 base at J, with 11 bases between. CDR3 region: CASSPGTGTDTQYF. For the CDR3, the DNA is TGCGCCAGCAGTCCAGGTACCGGCACAGATACGCAGTATTTT.

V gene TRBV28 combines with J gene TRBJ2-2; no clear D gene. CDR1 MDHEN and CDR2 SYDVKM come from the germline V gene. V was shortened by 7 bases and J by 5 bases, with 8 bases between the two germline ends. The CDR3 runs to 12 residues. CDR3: CASTKRTGELFF. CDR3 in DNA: TGTGCCAGCACGAAACGGACCGGGGAGCTGTTTTTT.

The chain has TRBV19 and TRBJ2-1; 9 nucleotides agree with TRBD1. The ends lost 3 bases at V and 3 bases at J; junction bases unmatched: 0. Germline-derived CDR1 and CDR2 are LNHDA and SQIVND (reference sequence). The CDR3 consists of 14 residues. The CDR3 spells CASSMDRGYNEQFF. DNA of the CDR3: TGTGCCAGTAGTATGGACAGGGGCTACAATGAGCAGTTCTTC.

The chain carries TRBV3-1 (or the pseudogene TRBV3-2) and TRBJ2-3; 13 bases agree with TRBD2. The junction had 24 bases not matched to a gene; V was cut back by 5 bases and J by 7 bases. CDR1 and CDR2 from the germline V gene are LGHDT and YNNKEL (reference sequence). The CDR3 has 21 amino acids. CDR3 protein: CASSIPGLQGGTSGTGNTQYF. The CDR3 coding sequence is TGTGCCAGCAGCATCCCCGGGCTCCAAGGGGGGACTAGCGGGACGGGGAATACGCAGTATTTT.

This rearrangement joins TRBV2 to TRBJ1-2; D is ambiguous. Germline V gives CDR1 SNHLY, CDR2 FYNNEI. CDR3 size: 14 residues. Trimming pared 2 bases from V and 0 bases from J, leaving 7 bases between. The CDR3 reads CASSEITANYGYTF. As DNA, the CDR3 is TGTGCCAGCAGTGAAATAACAGCTAACTATGGCTACACCTTC.

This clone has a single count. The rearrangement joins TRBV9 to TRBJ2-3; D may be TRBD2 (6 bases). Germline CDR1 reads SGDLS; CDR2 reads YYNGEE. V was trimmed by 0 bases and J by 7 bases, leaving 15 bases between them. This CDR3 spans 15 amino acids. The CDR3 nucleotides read TGTGCCAGCAGCGTAGGAGCGGTGGGGGGAAATACGCAGTATTTT. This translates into CASSVGAVGGNTQYF. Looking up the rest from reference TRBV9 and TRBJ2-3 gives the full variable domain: DSGVTQTPKHLITATGQRVTLRCSPRSGDLSVYWYQQSLDQGLQFLIQYYNGEERAKGNILERFSAQQFPDLHSELNLSSLELGDSALYFCASSVGAVGGNTQYFGPGTRLTVL.

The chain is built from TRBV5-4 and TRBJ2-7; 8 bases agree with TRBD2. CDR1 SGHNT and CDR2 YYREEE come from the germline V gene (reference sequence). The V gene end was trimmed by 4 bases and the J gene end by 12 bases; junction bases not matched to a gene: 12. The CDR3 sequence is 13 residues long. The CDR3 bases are TGTGCCAGCAGCGTGCGAAGCGGGGGTTTGGCGTACTTC. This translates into CASSVRSGGLAYF. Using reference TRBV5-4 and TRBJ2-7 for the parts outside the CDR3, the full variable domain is ETGVTQSPTHLIKTRGQQVTLRCSSQSGHNTVSWYQQALGQGPQFIFQYYREEENGRGNFPPRFSGLQFPNYSSELNVNALELDDSALYLCASSVRSGGLAYFGPGTRLTVT.

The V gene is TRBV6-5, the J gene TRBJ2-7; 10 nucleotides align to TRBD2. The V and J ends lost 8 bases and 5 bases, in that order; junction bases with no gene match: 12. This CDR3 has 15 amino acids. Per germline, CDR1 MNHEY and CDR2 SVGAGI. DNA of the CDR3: TGTGCCAGCCACTCAGGAGCGGGAGGGCCCCACGAGCAGTACTTC. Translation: CASHSGAGGPHEQYF.

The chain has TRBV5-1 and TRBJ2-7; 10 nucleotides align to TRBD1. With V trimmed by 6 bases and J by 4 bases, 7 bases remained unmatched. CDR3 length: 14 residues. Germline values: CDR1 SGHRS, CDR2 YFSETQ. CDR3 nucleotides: TGCGCCAGCAAGAGGGGACAGGGGTATTACGAGCAGTACTTC. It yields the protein CASKRGQGYYEQYF.

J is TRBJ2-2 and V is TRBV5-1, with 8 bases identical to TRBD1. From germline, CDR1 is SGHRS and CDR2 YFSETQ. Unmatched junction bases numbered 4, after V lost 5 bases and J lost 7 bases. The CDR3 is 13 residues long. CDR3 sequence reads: CASRQGEDGELFF. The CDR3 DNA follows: TGCGCCAGCAGACAGGGGGAGGACGGGGAGCTGTTTTTT.

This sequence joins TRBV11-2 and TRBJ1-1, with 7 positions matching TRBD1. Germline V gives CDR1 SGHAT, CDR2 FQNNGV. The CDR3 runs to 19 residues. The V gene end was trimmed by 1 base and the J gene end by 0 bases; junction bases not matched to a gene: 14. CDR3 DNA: TGTGCCAGCAGCTTAGTTAGATCGGGTAGGGGACAGTTGAACACTGAAGCTTTCTTT. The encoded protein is CASSLVRSGRGQLNTEAFF.

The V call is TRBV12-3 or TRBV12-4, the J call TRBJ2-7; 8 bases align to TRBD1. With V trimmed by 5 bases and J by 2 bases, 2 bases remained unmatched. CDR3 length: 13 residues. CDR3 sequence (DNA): TGTGCCAGCAGTCCACAGGGGGCCTACGAGCAGTACTTC. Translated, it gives CASSPQGAYEQYF.

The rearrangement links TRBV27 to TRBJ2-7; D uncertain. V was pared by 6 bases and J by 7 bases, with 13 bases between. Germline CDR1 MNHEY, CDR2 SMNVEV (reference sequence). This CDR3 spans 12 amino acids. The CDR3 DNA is TGTGCCAGCAGCGGAACCTCCGGGGAGCAGTACTTC. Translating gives CASSGTSGEQYF.

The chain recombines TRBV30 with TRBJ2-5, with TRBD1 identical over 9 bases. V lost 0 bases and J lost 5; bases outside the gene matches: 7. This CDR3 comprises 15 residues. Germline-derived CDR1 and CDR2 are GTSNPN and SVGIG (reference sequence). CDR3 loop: CAWSVQQGAMETQYF. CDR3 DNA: TGTGCCTGGAGTGTACAACAGGGGGCTATGGAGACCCAGTACTTC.

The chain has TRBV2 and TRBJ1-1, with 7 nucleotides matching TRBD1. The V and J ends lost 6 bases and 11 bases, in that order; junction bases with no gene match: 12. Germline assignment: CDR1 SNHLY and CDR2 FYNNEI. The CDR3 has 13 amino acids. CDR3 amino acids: CASRDGTERSAFF. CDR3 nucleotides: TGTGCCAGCAGAGATGGGACAGAAAGATCGGCTTTCTTT. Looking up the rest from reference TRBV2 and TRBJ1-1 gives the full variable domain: EPEVTQTPSHQVTQMGQEVILRCVPISNHLYFYWYRQILGQKVEFLVSFYNNEISEKSEIFDDQFSVERPDGSNFTLKIRSTKLEDSAMYFCASRDGTERSAFFGQGTRLTVV.

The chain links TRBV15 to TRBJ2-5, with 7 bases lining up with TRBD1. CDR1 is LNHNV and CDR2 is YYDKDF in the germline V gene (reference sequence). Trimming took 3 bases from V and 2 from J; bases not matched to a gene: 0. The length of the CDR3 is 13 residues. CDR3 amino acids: CATSRDRQETQYF. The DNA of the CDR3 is TGTGCCACCAGCAGGGACAGGCAAGAGACCCAGTACTTC.

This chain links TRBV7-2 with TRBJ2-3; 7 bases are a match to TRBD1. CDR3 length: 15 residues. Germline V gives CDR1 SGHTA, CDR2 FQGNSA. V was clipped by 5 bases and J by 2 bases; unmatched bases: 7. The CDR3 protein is CASSPWDRTTDTQYF. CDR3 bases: TGTGCCAGCAGCCCGTGGGACAGAACCACAGATACGCAGTATTTT.